What follows are 2 T cell receptor beta chains derived from one specimen sequenced in a study of T cell repertoires in cytomegalovirus infection. TCRdb re-derived calls from the reads in MiXCR, one entry per CDR3 protein. Of fewer than 350,000 distinct CDR3 sequences listed, more than 9% are singletons. Sequencing used PBMCs. Receptors were obtained from a human donor in good health (CMV status not recorded). Some clones in this sample may be carry-over from other donors' samples.

This clonotype was counted between two and nine times. V is TRBV30 and J is TRBJ1-2; no clear D gene. CDR1 is GTSNPN, CDR2 SVGIG, per germline (reference sequence). V was shortened by 0 bases and J by 2 bases, with 7 bases between the two germline ends. This CDR3 comprises 13 residues. This chain's CDR3 is CAWSVGSNYGYTF. The CDR3 bases are TGTGCCTGGAGTGTAGGCTCCAACTATGGCTACACCTTC.

This clonotype was observed a handful of times. The chain is built from TRBV5-4 and TRBJ2-3; 8 bases map to TRBD1. This CDR3 region has 16 residues. CDR1 SGHNT and CDR2 YYREEE come from the germline V gene (reference sequence). V trimming: 2 bases; J trimming: 3 bases; junction bases outside the gene matches: 8. The CDR3 spells CASSLRQGLGTDTQYF. CDR3 nucleotide sequence: TGTGCCAGCAGCTTAAGACAGGGGTTGGGTACAGATACGCAGTATTTT.